This record covers a single T cell receptor (beta chain). The germline V and J ends were trimmed by 1 base and 3 bases, with 15 bases remaining between them. The CDR3 covers 16 residues. Germline V gene data show CDR1 as MNHEY and CDR2 as SVGAGI. Clones were read by immunoSEQ multiplex PCR, and TCRdb kept only the in-frame ones, dropping some. Of 55,000 to 75,000 clones in the sample, roughly 91% were seen once. This sample is part of a study of T cell changes during pregnancy in multiple sclerosis. The receptor's source is a female donor in good health, enrolled as a control in a pregnancy study. Sequenced material: peripheral blood, taken in the third trimester of pregnancy. The chain has TRBV6-5 and TRBJ1-1; the D gene is possibly TRBD1 (6 bases). The CDR3 loop is CASSYWAQGADTEAFF. Here the CDR3 DNA reads TGTGCCAGCAGTTACTGGGCACAGGGAGCCGACACTGAAGCTTTCTTT.